This is a list of T cell receptor beta chains from one sample in a study of blood T cell repertoires in COVID-19. Profiled with immunoSEQ multiplex PCR; TCRdb holds only in-frame clones, not every one. This sample has around 270,000 clones, with roughly 86% found just once. Sequenced material: peripheral blood. These receptors were taken from a woman in her sixties with COVID-19, enrolled during active disease. CDR3s include the opening cysteine and the closing phenylalanine or tryptophan. Each record gives: CDR3 protein, J gene, V gene.

CDR3 protein: CAWSLYRSSGNTIYF; J gene: TRBJ1-3; V gene: TRBV30
CDR3 protein: CASSFSDRDNEKLFF; J gene: TRBJ1-4; V gene: TRBV5-1
CDR3 protein: CASSSGTEYTGELFF; J gene: TRBJ2-2; V gene: TRBV9
CDR3 protein: CASSDPGQGDYGYTF; J gene: TRBJ1-2; V gene: TRBV6-1
CDR3 protein: CASSIARANQPQHF; J gene: TRBJ1-5; V gene: TRBV19
CDR3 protein: CASTTMGGTQQFF; J gene: TRBJ2-1; V gene: TRBV7-6
CDR3 protein: CAISESSPSGRSGELFF; J gene: TRBJ2-2; V gene: TRBV10-3
CDR3 protein: CASSLWGSGSYNEQFF; J gene: TRBJ2-1; V gene: TRBV28
CDR3 protein: CASSPGTGVGNTEAFF; J gene: TRBJ1-1; V gene: TRBV18
CDR3 protein: CSVSVKETQYF; J gene: TRBJ2-5; V gene: TRBV29-1
CDR3 protein: CASSVGTSELSTDTQYF; J gene: TRBJ2-3; V gene: TRBV10-1
CDR3 protein: CASSRGQDYGYTF; J gene: TRBJ1-2; V gene: TRBV18
CDR3 protein: CASAVGTGFRKNIQYF; J gene: TRBJ2-4; V gene: TRBV27
CDR3 protein: CASSKATSGTNNEQFF; J gene: TRBJ2-1; V gene: TRBV6-2/TRBV6-3
CDR3 protein: CASRIRLADNTGELFF; J gene: TRBJ2-2; V gene: TRBV6-6
CDR3 protein: CASRDRGNYEQYF; J gene: TRBJ2-7; V gene: TRBV12-3/TRBV12-4
CDR3 protein: CATSSDASGRARDTQYF; J gene: TRBJ2-3; V gene: TRBV15
CDR3 protein: CASSLEGSGVFSTDTQYF; J gene: TRBJ2-3; V gene: TRBV7-8
CDR3 protein: CATQTSGSSDTQYF; J gene: TRBJ2-3; V gene: TRBV24-1
CDR3 protein: CASSEQGAGGYTF; J gene: TRBJ1-2; V gene: TRBV6-1
CDR3 protein: CASSLVGTGFPSGNTIYF; J gene: TRBJ1-3; V gene: TRBV5-4
CDR3 protein: CASNLMGTGYEQYF; J gene: TRBJ2-7; V gene: TRBV2
CDR3 protein: CASSPTPQGAGEKLFF; J gene: TRBJ1-4; V gene: TRBV18
CDR3 protein: CASGFQATDLMNTEAFF; J gene: TRBJ1-1; V gene: TRBV12-5
CDR3 protein: CASSEFAGRTRYGYTF; J gene: TRBJ1-2; V gene: TRBV6-1
CDR3 protein: CASSLGGRGNEQFF; J gene: TRBJ2-1; V gene: TRBV5-4
CDR3 protein: CASSHGQGAANTGELFF; J gene: TRBJ2-2; V gene: TRBV3-1/TRBV3-2
CDR3 protein: CASSFWGQELYF; J gene: TRBJ2-7; V gene: TRBV6-1
CDR3 protein: CASSWAGLASYNEQFF; J gene: TRBJ2-1; V gene: TRBV7-2
CDR3 protein: CASSVAHGSPYGYTF; J gene: TRBJ1-2; V gene: TRBV9
CDR3 protein: CASSPGTGGTETQYF; J gene: TRBJ2-5; V gene: TRBV18
CDR3 protein: CASSLAGRADSPLHF; J gene: TRBJ1-6; V gene: TRBV7-3
CDR3 protein: CASSQDGQPAGGNEQFF; J gene: TRBJ2-1; V gene: TRBV4-2
CDR3 protein: CATSRDQGGHSNQPQHF; J gene: TRBJ1-5; V gene: TRBV15
CDR3 protein: CASSLRGGYEQYF; J gene: TRBJ2-7; V gene: TRBV7-7
CDR3 protein: CASSLDSGSDTIYF; J gene: TRBJ1-3; V gene: TRBV5-4
CDR3 protein: CASSQDEIAGASETQYF; J gene: TRBJ2-5; V gene: TRBV4-1
CDR3 protein: CASGLRQGAGDTEAFF; J gene: TRBJ1-1; V gene: TRBV12-5
CDR3 protein: CASSQTGRDNQPQHF; J gene: TRBJ1-5; V gene: TRBV4-3
CDR3 protein: CASSTSGRVYNEQFF; J gene: TRBJ2-1; V gene: TRBV28
CDR3 protein: CASSYSFRGDTEAFF; J gene: TRBJ1-1; V gene: TRBV6-6